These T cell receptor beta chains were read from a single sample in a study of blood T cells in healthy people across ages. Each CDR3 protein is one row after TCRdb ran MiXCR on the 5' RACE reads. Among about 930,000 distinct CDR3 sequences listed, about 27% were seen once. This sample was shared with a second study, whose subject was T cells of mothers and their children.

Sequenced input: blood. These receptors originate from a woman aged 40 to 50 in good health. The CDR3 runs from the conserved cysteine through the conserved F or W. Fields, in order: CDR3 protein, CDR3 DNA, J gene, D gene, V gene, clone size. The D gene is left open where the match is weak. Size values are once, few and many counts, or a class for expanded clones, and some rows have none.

CDR3: CASSQSTGLSEQYF
DNA: TGTGCCAGCAGCCAATCGACAGGTCTAAGCGAGCAGTACTTC
J: TRBJ2-7
D: .
V: TRBV7-2
size: .

CDR3: CASSQDRPQTSTDTQYF
DNA: TGCGCCAGCAGCCAGGATCGACCACAGACTAGCACAGATACGCAGTATTTT
J: TRBJ2-3
D: .
V: TRBV4-1
size: .

CDR3: CTSSPPVTQGASGANVLTF
DNA: TGTACCAGCTCACCACCAGTTACACAGGGGGCTTCTGGGGCCAACGTCCTGACTTTC
J: TRBJ2-6
D: TRBD1
V: TRBV18
size: .

CDR3: CASGWDRGSYEQYF
DNA: TGTGCCAGCGGCTGGGACAGGGGGTCCTACGAGCAGTACTTC
J: TRBJ2-7
D: TRBD1
V: TRBV7-2
size: many

CDR3: CAISDRGAGEESYTF
DNA: TGTGCCATCAGTGATCGGGGCGCAGGGGAGGAAAGCTACACCTTC
J: TRBJ1-2
D: .
V: TRBV10-3
size: many

CDR3: CASSLAGTNIGELFF
DNA: TGTGCCAGCAGCTTAGCAGGGACGAACATCGGGGAGCTGTTTTTT
J: TRBJ2-2
D: .
V: TRBV7-6
size: .

CDR3: CASSLQGAVAGEQYF
DNA: TGTGCCAGCAGTTTACAGGGGGCGGTGGCGGGCGAGCAGTACTTC
J: TRBJ2-7
D: TRBD1
V: TRBV12-3/TRBV12-4
size: few

CDR3: CASSVAASPRNSYNEQFF
DNA: TGTGCCAGCAGCGTAGCCGCCTCGCCTAGAAACTCCTACAATGAGCAGTTCTTC
J: TRBJ2-1
D: .
V: TRBV9
size: .

CDR3: CASNLDLANYGYTF
DNA: TGTGCCAGCAACTTGGACCTAGCTAACTATGGCTACACCTTC
J: TRBJ1-2
D: .
V: TRBV5-5
size: many

CDR3: CASTRGDEGYTF
DNA: TGTGCCAGCACCCGGGGGGACGAGGGCTACACCTTC
J: TRBJ1-2
D: .
V: TRBV6-5
size: many

CDR3: CASSPGQGGGNTIYF
DNA: TGTGCCAGCAGCCCGGGACAGGGTGGTGGAAACACCATATATTTT
J: TRBJ1-3
D: TRBD1
V: TRBV7-2
size: .

CDR3: CASSFFPGTGSSENTQYF
DNA: TGCGCCAGCAGCTTCTTTCCGGGGACTGGGTCTTCCGAGAATACGCAGTATTTT
J: TRBJ2-3
D: .
V: TRBV5-1
size: few

CDR3: CATSRGETGTGANVLTF
DNA: TGTGCCACCAGCAGGGGGGAAACAGGGACCGGGGCCAACGTCCTGACTTTC
J: TRBJ2-6
D: .
V: TRBV15
size: many

CDR3: CASGFETQYF
DNA: TGTGCTAGTGGTTTTGAGACCCAGTACTTC
J: TRBJ2-5
D: .
V: TRBV12-5
size: .

CDR3: CSARGNDGDTNYSYTF
DNA: TGCAGTGCTAGAGGGAATGACGGGGATACTAACTATAGCTACACCTTC
J: TRBJ1-2
D: .
V: TRBV20-1
size: .

CDR3: CASSPFAGAAGGELFF
DNA: TGCGCCAGCAGCCCCTTCGCGGGGGCTGCCGGAGGGGAGCTGTTTTTT
J: TRBJ2-2
D: .
V: TRBV5-1
size: .

CDR3: CASTPEARLNQPQHF
DNA: TGTGCCAGCACCCCCGAGGCACGGTTAAATCAGCCCCAGCATTTT
J: TRBJ1-5
D: .
V: TRBV7-2
size: few

CDR3: CASSFFRETQYF
DNA: TGTGCCAGCAGCTTCTTCAGGGAGACCCAGTACTTC
J: TRBJ2-5
D: .
V: TRBV7-2
size: .

CDR3: CATSVDRGRNEQYF
DNA: TGTGCCACCAGCGTAGACAGGGGGAGAAACGAGCAGTACTTC
J: TRBJ2-7
D: TRBD1
V: TRBV15
size: .

CDR3: CASSQDQEAGGQETQYF
DNA: TGCGCCAGCAGCCAAGATCAGGAGGCAGGGGGCCAAGAGACCCAGTACTTC
J: TRBJ2-5
D: TRBD1
V: TRBV4-1
size: .

CDR3: CASSLDRSVYEQYF
DNA: TGCGCCAGCAGCTTGGATCGGTCTGTCTACGAGCAGTACTTC
J: TRBJ2-7
D: .
V: TRBV5-1
size: many

CDR3: CSARDGRVLHGERNSPLHF
DNA: TGCAGTGCTAGAGACGGACGAGTCCTACACGGGGAACGTAATTCACCCCTCCACTTT
J: TRBJ1-6
D: .
V: TRBV20-1
size: few

CDR3: CASSYSTARSYGYTF
DNA: TGTGCCAGCAGTTACTCGACAGCTCGGTCCTATGGCTACACCTTC
J: TRBJ1-2
D: .
V: TRBV6-6
size: .

CDR3: CASSTSTDRALNTEAFF
DNA: TGTGCCAGCAGTACAAGTACGGACAGGGCCCTGAACACTGAAGCTTTCTTT
J: TRBJ1-1
D: TRBD1
V: TRBV6-1
size: few

CDR3: CASSPTGTGITDTQYF
DNA: TGTGCCAGCAGTCCTACCGGGACAGGGATCACAGATACGCAGTATTTT
J: TRBJ2-3
D: TRBD1
V: TRBV28
size: many

CDR3: CASSSRLAFGQNIQYF
DNA: TGTGCCAGCAGTTCCCGCCTTGCATTCGGCCAAAACATTCAGTACTTC
J: TRBJ2-4
D: .
V: TRBV28
size: many

CDR3: CATNRQGRTNEKLFF
DNA: TGTGCCACCAACCGACAGGGAAGAACTAATGAAAAACTGTTTTTT
J: TRBJ1-4
D: TRBD1
V: TRBV15
size: few

CDR3: CASSVGTVTNEKLFF
DNA: TGTGCCAGCAGCGTAGGCACAGTAACTAATGAAAAACTGTTTTTT
J: TRBJ1-4
D: .
V: TRBV9
size: few

CDR3: CASSFGQGNEQFF
DNA: TGTGCCAGCAGCTTCGGACAGGGCAATGAGCAGTTCTTC
J: TRBJ2-1
D: TRBD1
V: TRBV7-9
size: many

CDR3: CASSLGLSTSTDTQYF
DNA: TGCGCCAGCAGCTTAGGACTATCGACTAGCACAGATACGCAGTATTTT
J: TRBJ2-3
D: .
V: TRBV5-1
size: few

CDR3: CASSLTRENTEAFF
DNA: TGTGCCAGCAGCTTGACTAGGGAGAACACTGAAGCTTTCTTT
J: TRBJ1-1
D: .
V: TRBV7-2
size: .

CDR3: CASSHLKNIQYF
DNA: TGTGCCAGCAGCCACCTGAAAAACATTCAGTACTTC
J: TRBJ2-4
D: .
V: TRBV6-6
size: .

CDR3: CASSSQGARQETQYF
DNA: TGCGCCAGCAGCTCGCAGGGGGCCCGACAAGAGACCCAGTACTTC
J: TRBJ2-5
D: TRBD1
V: TRBV5-1
size: few

CDR3: CSSRRIHALHF
DNA: TGCAGCTCTCGTCGGATTCACGCCCTCCACTTT
J: TRBJ1-6
D: .
V: TRBV29-1
size: few

CDR3: CASSLAGPRARGNQETQYF
DNA: TGCGCCAGCAGCTTGGCCGGCCCTCGGGCCAGGGGGAACCAAGAGACCCAGTACTTC
J: TRBJ2-5
D: TRBD1
V: TRBV5-1
size: many

CDR3: CSAPGTFSYEQYF
DNA: TGCAGTGCTCCCGGGACGTTCTCCTACGAGCAGTACTTC
J: TRBJ2-7
D: .
V: TRBV20-1
size: many

CDR3: CSVDGQGYEQYF
DNA: TGCAGCGTTGACGGTCAGGGTTACGAGCAGTACTTC
J: TRBJ2-7
D: .
V: TRBV29-1
size: many

CDR3: CAISEPDSPPEQFF
DNA: TGTGCCATCAGTGAGCCGGACAGTCCCCCTGAGCAGTTCTTC
J: TRBJ2-1
D: .
V: TRBV10-3
size: many